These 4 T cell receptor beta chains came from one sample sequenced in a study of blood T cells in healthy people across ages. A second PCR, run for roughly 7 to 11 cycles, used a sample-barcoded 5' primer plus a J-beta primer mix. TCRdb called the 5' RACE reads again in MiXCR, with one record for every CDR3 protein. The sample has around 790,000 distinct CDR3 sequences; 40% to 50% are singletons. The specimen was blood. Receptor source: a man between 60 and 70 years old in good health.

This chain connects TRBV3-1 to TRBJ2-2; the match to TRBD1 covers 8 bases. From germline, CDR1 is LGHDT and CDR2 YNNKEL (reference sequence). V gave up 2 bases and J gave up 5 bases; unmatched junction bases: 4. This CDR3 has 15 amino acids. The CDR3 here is CASSQRTGITGELFF. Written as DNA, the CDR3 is TGTGCCAGCAGCCAAAGGACAGGGATAACCGGGGAGCTGTTTTTT.

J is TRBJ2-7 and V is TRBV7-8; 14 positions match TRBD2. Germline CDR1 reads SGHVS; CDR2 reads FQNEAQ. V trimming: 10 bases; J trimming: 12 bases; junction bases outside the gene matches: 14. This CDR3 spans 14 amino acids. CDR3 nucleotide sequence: TGTGCCACCTGGACTAGCGGGGGGCTACCACCTAGGTACTTC. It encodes CATWTSGGLPPRYF.

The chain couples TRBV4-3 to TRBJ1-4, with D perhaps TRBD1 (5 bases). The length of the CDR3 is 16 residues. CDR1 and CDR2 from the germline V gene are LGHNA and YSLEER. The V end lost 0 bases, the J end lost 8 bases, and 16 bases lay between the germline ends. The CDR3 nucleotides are TGCGCCAGCAGCCAAGATCTCCAGGGAGAAGAAGAAAAACTGTTTTTT. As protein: CASSQDLQGEEEKLFF.

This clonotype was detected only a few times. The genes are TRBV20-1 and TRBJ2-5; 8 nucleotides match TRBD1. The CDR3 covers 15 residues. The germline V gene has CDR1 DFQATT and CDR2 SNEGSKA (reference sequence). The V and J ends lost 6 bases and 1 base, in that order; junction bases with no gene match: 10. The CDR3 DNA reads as TGCAGTGCGCCGCCACGGGACAGGTCCCAAGAGACCCAGTACTTC. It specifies CSAPPRDRSQETQYF.